This T cell receptor (beta chain) came from a study of cytomegalovirus exposure and HLA in healthy donors. Study results and limitations: The authors later found most CMV-associated TCR beta chains appeared HLA-restricted.

The study sampled nominally healthy donors, though unrecorded immune exposures were likely. 60 Vbeta and 13 Jbeta primers were used in PCR. Measured with immunoSEQ multiplex PCR; TCRdb has only the in-frame clones, and not every one. The sample has roughly 190,000 clones, about 80% seen once. To note about this clone: No antigen is known for it.

The clonotype comes from a woman between 50 and 59 years old in good health and CMV-seropositive. Sequences were obtained from PBMCs.

The CDR3 DNA reads TGTGCCACCGGGGGAAACAACAAAGGGGAAGAGACCCAGTACTTC. Translating gives CATGGNNKGEETQYF. The gene calls are TRBV10-3 and TRBJ2-5; tentative D call: TRBD2 (6 bases). This CDR3 comprises 15 residues. V was clipped by 10 bases and J by 3 bases, with 21 bases between them. Germline CDR1 ENHRY, CDR2 SYGVKD.